This paragraph reports one T cell receptor (beta chain). What it recognizes is unknown. Separation from the roughly 670-subject first cohort characterized the roughly 120-subject validation cohort, to which the donors belonged. These data are taken from a study of cytomegalovirus exposure and HLA in healthy donors. On the study more broadly: The use of the same platform for the roughly 130 validation repertoires and the roughly 700 first-cohort repertoires was reported by a later analysis. Broader study findings: TCR beta chains numbering some 160 were designated cytomegalovirus-associated. For cytomegalovirus status, the classifier reportedly gave diagnoses with high specificity and sensitivity.

Profiled with immunoSEQ multiplex PCR; TCRdb holds only in-frame clones, not every one. Here the sample spans more than 250,000 clones, roughly 90% being singletons. Trimming stripped 5 bases from V and 2 bases from J, with 16 bases between. This CDR3 region has 15 residues. Looked up from germline, CDR1 is SGHTA and CDR2 is FQGTGA. The chain combines TRBV7-3 with TRBJ2-7; D is perhaps TRBD1 (7 bases). The source of this sequence is a woman between 18 and 29 years old in good health and CMV-seronegative. The sample taken for sequencing was PBMCs. The CDR3 DNA is TGTGCCAGCAGCCCAGGGGCAGGGGGGCCCTACGAGCAGTACTTC. The encoded protein is CASSPGAGGPYEQYF.